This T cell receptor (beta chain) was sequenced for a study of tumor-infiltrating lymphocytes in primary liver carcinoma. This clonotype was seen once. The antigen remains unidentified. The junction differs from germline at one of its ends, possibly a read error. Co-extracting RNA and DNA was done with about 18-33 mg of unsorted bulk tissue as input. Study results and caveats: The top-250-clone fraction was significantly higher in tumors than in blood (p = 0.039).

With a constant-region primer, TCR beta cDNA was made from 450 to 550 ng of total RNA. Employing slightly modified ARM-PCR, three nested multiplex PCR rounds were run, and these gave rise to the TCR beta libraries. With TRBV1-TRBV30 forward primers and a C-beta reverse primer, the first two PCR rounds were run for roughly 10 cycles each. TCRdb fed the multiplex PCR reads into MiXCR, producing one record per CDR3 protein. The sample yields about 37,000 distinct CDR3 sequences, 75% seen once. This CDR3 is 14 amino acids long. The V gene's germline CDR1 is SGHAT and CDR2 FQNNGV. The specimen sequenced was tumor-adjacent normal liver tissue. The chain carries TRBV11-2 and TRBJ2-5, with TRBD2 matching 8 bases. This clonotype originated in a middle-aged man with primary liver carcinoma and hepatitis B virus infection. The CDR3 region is CASSFESSGSRDCF. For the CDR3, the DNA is TGTGCCAGCAGCTTTGAGTCTAGCGGGTCTAGAGACTGCTTC.